This TCR beta chain was recorded in a study of blood T cell repertoires in COVID-19. About the study: Italy, Spain and the United States were the sources of the convalescent and acute COVID-19 samples. PBMCs, B-cell-depleted T cells, or T cells were the source of the cDNA or gDNA that made up the material.

Source study methods: The assay estimated nucleated cells by amplifying reference gene primers. Profiled with immunoSEQ multiplex PCR; TCRdb holds only in-frame clones, not every one. The DNA was the basis for D and trimming; V, J and clone size are from that table. The table includes some 250,000 clones, about four fifths detected once. Germline V gene sequence: CDR1 MNHNY, CDR2 SVGAGI (reference sequence). CDR3 size: 14 residues. Trimming removed 5 bases from V and 8 bases from J, with 15 bases in between. Source material: peripheral blood. The sequence was collected from a woman older than 75 with acute or convalescent COVID-19. V usage is TRBV6-6 and J usage is TRBJ1-4; D perhaps matches TRBD1 (5 bases). CDR3 protein: CASSMKGLEEKLFF. The CDR3, as DNA: TGTGCCAGCAGTATGAAGGGGCTGGAGGAAAAACTGTTTTTT.